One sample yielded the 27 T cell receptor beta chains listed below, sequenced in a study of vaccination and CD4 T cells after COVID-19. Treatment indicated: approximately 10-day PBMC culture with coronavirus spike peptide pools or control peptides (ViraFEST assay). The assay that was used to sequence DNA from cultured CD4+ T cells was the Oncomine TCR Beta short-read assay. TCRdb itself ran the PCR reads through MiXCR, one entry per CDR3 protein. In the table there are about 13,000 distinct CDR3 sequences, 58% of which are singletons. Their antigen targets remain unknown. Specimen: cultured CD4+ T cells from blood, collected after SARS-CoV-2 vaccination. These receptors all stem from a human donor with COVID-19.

The CDR3 DNA reads as TGTGCCAGCAGCTTAGTTACGGGTCAGAGCACAGATACGCAGTATTTT. It specifies CASSLVTGQSTDTQYF. The chain combines TRBV5-6 with TRBJ2-3; D unclear. The CDR3 totals 16 residues. Germline V gene lookup returns CDR1 SGHDT and CDR2 YYEEEE. The germline V and J ends were trimmed by 2 bases and 0 bases, with 13 bases remaining between them.

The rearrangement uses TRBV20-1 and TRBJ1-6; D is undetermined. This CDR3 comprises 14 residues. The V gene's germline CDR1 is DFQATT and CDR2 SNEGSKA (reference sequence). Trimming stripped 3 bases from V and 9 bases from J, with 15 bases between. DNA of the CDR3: TGCAGTGCTAGCGAGTCCGTCCACGGTTCACCCCTCCACTTT. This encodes CSASESVHGSPLHF.

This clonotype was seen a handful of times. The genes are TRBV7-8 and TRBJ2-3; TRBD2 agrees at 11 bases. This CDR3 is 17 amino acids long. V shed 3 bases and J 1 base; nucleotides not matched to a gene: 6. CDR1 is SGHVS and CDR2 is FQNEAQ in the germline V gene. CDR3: CASSLPTSGVGTDTQYF. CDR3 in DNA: TGTGCCAGCAGCTTGCCGACTAGCGGGGTGGGCACAGATACGCAGTATTTT.

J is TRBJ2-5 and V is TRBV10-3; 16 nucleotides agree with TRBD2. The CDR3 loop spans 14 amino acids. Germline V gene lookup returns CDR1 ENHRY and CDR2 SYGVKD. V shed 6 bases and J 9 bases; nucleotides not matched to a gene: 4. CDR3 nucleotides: TGTGCCATCAGCGGGACTAGCGGGGGGGCGTCCCAGTACTTC. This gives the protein CAISGTSGGASQYF.

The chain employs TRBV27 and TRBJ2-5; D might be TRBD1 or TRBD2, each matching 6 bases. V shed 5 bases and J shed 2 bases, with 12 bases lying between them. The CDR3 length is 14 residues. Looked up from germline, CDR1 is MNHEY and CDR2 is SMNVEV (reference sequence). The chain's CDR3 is CASSIGGLQETQYF. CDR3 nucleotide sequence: TGTGCCAGCAGTATTGGGGGGCTACAAGAGACCCAGTACTTC.

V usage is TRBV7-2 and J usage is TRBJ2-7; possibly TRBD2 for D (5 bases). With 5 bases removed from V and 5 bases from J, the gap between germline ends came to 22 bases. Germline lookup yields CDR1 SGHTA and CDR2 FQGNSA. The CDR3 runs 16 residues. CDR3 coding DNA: TGTGCCAGCAGCCATGTCCCCAGAGGGTCCGTCCACGAGCAGTACTTC. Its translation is CASSHVPRGSVHEQYF.

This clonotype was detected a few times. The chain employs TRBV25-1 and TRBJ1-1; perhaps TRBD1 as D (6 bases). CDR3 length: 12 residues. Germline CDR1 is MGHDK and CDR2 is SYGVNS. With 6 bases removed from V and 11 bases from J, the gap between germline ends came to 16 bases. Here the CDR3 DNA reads TGTGCCAGCAGGGGATGGGGGGCAGGGGCTTTCTTT. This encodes CASRGWGAGAFF.

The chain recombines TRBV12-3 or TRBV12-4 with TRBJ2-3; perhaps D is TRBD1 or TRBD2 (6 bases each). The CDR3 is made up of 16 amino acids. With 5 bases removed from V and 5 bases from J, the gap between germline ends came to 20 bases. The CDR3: CASSGSTGASGDTQYF. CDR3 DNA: TGTGCCAGCAGTGGTTCCACGGGGGCTTCTGGAGATACGCAGTATTTT.

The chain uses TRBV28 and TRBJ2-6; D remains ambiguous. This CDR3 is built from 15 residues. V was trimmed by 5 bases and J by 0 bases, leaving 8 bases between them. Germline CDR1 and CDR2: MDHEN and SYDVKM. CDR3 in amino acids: CASSPRSSGANVLTF. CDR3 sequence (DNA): TGTGCCAGCAGTCCACGAAGCTCTGGGGCCAACGTCCTGACTTTC.

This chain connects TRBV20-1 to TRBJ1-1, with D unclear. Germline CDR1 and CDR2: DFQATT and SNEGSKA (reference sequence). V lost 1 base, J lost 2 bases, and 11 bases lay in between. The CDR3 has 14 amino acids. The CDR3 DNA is TGCAGTGCTAGAGGGCCGGGAAGTAACACTGAAGCTTTCTTT. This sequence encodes CSARGPGSNTEAFF.

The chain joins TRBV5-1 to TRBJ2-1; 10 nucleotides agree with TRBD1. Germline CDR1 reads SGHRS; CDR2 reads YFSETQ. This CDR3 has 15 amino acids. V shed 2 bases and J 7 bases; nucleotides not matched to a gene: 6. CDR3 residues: CASSLDGTGVNEQFF. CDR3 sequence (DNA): TGCGCCAGCAGCTTAGATGGGACAGGGGTGAATGAGCAGTTCTTC.

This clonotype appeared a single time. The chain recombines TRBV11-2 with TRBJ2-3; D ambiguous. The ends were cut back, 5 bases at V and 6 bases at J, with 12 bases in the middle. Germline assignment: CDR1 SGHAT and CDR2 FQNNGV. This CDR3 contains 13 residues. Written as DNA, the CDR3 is TGTGCCAGCAGCCTTTTCGAAGGGGATACGCAGTATTTT. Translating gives CASSLFEGDTQYF.

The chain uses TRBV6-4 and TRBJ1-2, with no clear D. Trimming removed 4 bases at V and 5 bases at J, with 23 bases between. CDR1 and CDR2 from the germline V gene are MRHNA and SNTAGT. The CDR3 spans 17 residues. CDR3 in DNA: TGTGCCAGCAGTGCCGATCCGTTCCCCCACCGGCGTTATGGCTACACCTTC. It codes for CASSADPFPHRRYGYTF.

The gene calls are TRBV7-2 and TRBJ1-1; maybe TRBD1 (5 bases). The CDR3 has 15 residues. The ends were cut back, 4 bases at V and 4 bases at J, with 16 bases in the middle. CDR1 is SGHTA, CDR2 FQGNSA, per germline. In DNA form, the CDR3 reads TGTGCCAGCAGCTCAACCGGGACTCTGGGCACTGAAGCTTTCTTT. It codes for CASSSTGTLGTEAFF. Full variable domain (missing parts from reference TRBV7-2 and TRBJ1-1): GAGVSQSPSNKVTEKGKDVELRCDPISGHTALYWYRQSLGQGLEFLIYFQGNSAPDKSGLPSDRFSAERTGGSVSTLTIQRTQQEDSAVYLCASSSTGTLGTEAFFGQGTRLTVV.

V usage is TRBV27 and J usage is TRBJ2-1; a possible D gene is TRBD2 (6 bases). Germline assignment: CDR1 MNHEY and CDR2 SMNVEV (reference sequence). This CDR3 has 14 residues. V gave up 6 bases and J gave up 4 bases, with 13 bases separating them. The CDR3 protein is CASSPGLQYNEQFF. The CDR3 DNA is TGTGCCAGCAGCCCGGGACTCCAATACAATGAGCAGTTCTTC.

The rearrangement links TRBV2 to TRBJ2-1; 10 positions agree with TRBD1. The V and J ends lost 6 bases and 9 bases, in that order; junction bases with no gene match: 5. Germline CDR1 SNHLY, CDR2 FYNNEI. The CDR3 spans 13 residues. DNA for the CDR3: TGTGCCAGCAGCATCCGGGACAGGGGTGAGCAGTTCTTC. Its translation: CASSIRDRGEQFF.

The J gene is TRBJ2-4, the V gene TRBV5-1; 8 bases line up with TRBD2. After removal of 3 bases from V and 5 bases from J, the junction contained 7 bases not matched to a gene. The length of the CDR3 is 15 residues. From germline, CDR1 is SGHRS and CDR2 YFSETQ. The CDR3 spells CASSYIAGHENIQYF. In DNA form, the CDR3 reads TGCGCCAGCAGCTATATAGCGGGGCATGAAAACATTCAGTACTTC.

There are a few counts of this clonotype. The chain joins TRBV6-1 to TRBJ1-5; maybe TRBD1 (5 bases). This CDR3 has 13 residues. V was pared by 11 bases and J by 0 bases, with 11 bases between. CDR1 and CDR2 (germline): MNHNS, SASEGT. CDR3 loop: CASTGDSNQPQHF. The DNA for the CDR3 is TGTGCCTCCACGGGGGATAGCAATCAGCCCCAGCATTTT.

The CDR3 region is CASSYSTGRQGWEQYF. The CDR3 DNA is TGTGCCAGCAGTTACTCGACGGGGAGACAGGGGTGGGAGCAGTACTTC. The V and J genes are TRBV6-5 and TRBJ2-7; TRBD1 matches at 8 bases. CDR1 MNHEY and CDR2 SVGAGI come from the germline V gene. V was clipped by 0 bases and J by 7 bases; unmatched bases: 11. The CDR3 contains 16 residues.

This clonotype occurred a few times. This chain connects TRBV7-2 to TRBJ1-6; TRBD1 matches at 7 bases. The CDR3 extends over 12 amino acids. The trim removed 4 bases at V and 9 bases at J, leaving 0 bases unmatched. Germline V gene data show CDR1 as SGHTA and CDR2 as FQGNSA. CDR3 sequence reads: CASSYRGSPLHF. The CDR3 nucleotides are TGTGCCAGCAGCTACAGGGGTTCACCCCTCCACTTT.

CDR3 region: CASGPPSSYNSPLHF. In DNA, the CDR3 is TGTGCCAGCGGGCCCCCGAGCTCCTATAATTCACCCCTCCACTTT. The chain joins TRBV2 to TRBJ1-6; D remains ambiguous. Germline CDR1 is SNHLY and CDR2 is FYNNEI. The CDR3 sequence is 15 residues long. V shed 8 bases and J shed 0 bases, with 11 bases lying between them.

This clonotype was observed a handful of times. The CDR3: CSARSRGQGLPYGYTF. The CDR3 region has the DNA TGCAGTGCTAGAAGCCGGGGACAGGGGTTACCCTATGGCTACACCTTC. This chain uses TRBV20-1 with TRBJ1-2; 10 bases agree with TRBD1. The ends lost 2 bases at V and 4 bases at J; junction bases unmatched: 10. The CDR3 spans 16 residues. Germline assignment: CDR1 DFQATT and CDR2 SNEGSKA (reference sequence).

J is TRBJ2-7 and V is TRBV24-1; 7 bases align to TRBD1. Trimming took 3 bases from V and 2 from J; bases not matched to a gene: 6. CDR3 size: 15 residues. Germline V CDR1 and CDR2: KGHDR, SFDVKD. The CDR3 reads CATSDPRQGPYEQYF. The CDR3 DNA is TGTGCCACCAGTGATCCTAGACAGGGTCCCTACGAGCAGTACTTC.

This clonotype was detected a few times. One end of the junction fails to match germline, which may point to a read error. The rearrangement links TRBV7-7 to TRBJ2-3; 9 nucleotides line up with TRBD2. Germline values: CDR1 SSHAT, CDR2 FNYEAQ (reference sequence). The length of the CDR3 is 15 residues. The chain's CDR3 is CASSLGGGATDTQYF. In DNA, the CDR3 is TGTGCTAGCAGTTTGGGCGGGGGGGCCACAGATACGCAGTATTTT.

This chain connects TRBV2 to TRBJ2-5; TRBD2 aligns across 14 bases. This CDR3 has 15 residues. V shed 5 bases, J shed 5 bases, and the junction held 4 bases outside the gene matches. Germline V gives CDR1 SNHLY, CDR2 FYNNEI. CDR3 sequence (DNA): TGTGCCAGCAGTCGACTAGCGGGGGGGCTCGAGACCCAGTACTTC. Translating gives CASSRLAGGLETQYF. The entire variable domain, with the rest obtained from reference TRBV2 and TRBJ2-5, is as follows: EPEVTQTPSHQVTQMGQEVILRCVPISNHLYFYWYRQILGQKVEFLVSFYNNEISEKSEIFDDQFSVERPDGSNFTLKIRSTKLEDSAMYFCASSRLAGGLETQYFGPGTRLLVL.

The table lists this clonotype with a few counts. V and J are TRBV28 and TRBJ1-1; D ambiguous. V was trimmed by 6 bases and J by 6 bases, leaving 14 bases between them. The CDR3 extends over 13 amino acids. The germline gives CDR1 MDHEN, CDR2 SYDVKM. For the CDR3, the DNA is TGTGCCAGCAGATGGGGATCGACCCCTGAAGCTTTCTTT. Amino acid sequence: CASRWGSTPEAFF.

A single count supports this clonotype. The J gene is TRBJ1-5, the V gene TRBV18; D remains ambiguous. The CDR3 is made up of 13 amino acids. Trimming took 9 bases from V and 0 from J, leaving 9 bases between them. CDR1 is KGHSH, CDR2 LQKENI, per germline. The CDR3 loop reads CASNSNSNQPQHF. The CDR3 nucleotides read TGTGCCAGTAATTCCAATAGCAATCAGCCCCAGCATTTT.